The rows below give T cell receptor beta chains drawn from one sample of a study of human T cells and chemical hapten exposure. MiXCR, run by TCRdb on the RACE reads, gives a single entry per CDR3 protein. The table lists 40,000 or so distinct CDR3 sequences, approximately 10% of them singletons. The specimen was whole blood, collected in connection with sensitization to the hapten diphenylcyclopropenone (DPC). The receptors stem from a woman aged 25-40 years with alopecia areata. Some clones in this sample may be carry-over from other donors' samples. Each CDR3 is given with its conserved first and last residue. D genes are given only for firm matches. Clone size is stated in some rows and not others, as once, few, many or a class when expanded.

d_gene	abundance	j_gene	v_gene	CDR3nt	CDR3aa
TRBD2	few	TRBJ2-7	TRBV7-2	TGTGCCAGCGCGGCGGGGGGGCGAGAGCAGTACTTC	CASAAGGREQYF
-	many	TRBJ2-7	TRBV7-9	TGTGCCAGCAGCCATGACAGCTTCTACGAGCAGTACTTC	CASSHDSFYEQYF
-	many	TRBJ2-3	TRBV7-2	TGTGCCAGCAGCTTAGGGGTCAGGACCACAGATACGCAGTATTTT	CASSLGVRTTDTQYF
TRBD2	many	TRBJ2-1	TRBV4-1	TGCGCCAGCAGCCTTGTTAGCGGGGGTTTCACCTCCTACAATGAGCAGTTCTTC	CASSLVSGGFTSYNEQFF
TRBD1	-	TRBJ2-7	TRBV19	TGTGCCAGTAGTATCACAGGGGGTCCCTACGAGCAGTACTTC	CASSITGGPYEQYF
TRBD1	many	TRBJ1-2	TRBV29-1	TGCAGCGTTGATCGAATCCGGACAGGGAGTAACTATGGCTACACCTTC	CSVDRIRTGSNYGYTF
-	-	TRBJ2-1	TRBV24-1	-	CATSDFRGEPYNEQFF
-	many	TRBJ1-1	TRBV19	TGTGCCAGTACCGGGCTCACTGAAGCTTTCTTT	CASTGLTEAFF
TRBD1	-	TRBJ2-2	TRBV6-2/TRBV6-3	TGTGCCAGCAGACGACAGGGCGCGAACACCGGGGAGCTGTTTTTT	CASRRQGANTGELFF
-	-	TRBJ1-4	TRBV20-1	TGCAGTGCCAAAGGGGCAGGGCGAAAACTGTTTTTT	CSAKGAGRKLFF
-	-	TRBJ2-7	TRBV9	TGTGCCAGCAGCGTAGAGGTGCGGGCGTTTCCCAGCTCCTACGAGCAGTACTTC	CASSVEVRAFPSSYEQYF
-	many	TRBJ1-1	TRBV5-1	TGCGCCAGCAGCTTGCAGAGTTTGAACACTGAAGCTTTCTTT	CASSLQSLNTEAFF
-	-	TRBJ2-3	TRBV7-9	TGTGCCAGCAGCTTATCGCTAGCAGATACGCAGTATTTT	CASSLSLADTQYF
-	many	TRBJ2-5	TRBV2	TGTGCCAGCAGGAGGGATGGAGGGCGCGAGGAGACCCAGTACTTC	CASRRDGGREETQYF
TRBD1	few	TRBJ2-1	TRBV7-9	TGTGCCAGCAGCCTGAGGGACAGGGCAGGAAATGAGCAGTTCTTC	CASSLRDRAGNEQFF
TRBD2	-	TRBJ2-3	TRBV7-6	TGTGCCAGCAGCCCGGGACTAGCGGTTGGTACAGATACGCAGTATTTT	CASSPGLAVGTDTQYF
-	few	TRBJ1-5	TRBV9	TGTGCCAGCAGCACACAAAGCAATCAGCCCCAGCATTTT	CASSTQSNQPQHF
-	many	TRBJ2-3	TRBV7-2	TGTGCCAGCAGCACCAGACTCACAGATACGCAGTATTTT	CASSTRLTDTQYF
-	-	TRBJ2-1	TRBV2	TGTGCCAGCAGTGAACAGGGGCTAGTAAATGAGCAGTTCTTC	CASSEQGLVNEQFF
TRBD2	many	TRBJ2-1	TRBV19	TGTGCCAGTAGTATAGTGAGCGGGGCCTACAATGAGCAGTTCTTC	CASSIVSGAYNEQFF